These T cell receptor beta chains were read from a single sample in a study of persistence of HIV-infected CD4 T cells. Here immunoSEQ multiplex PCR was the method, and the copy in TCRdb shows in-frame clones only, minus some. The sample has roughly 28,000 clones, around 82% seen once. Their specific antigens are unknown. The source material was CD4+ T cells sorted from PBMCs after approximately 19-hour stimulation, sampled from a patient who received antiretroviral therapy. The receptors derive from an adult woman with HIV who was CMV-seropositive. Both conserved end residues are part of each CDR3. A D gene is named only where the DNA matches it firmly. Only some rows state a clone size, as once, few, many or a class for expanded clones.

cdr3_aa cdr3_nt j_call v_call clone_size d_call
CASSLSTGTGANVLTF TGTGCCAGCAGTTTATCGACAGGGACGGGGGCCAACGTCCTGACTTTC TRBJ2-6 TRBV27 NA TRBD1
CASSSRTSGGWNIQYF TGTGCCAGCAGTTCTCGGACTAGCGGGGGGTGGAACATTCAGTACTTC TRBJ2-4 TRBV28 few TRBD2
CATGDSSNQPQHF TGTGCCACCGGGGACTCTAGCAATCAGCCCCAGCATTTT TRBJ1-5 TRBV24-1 few NA
CASTPTRAQPQHF TGTGCCAGCACCCCAACCCGAGCCCAGCCCCAGCATTTT TRBJ1-5 TRBV6-5 NA NA
CASSVGDTYSGNTIYF TGTGCCAGCAGCGTAGGGGACACCTACTCTGGAAACACCATATATTTT TRBJ1-3 TRBV9 NA NA
CASSQGFGVGEQYF TGTGCCAGCAGCCAGGGGTTCGGGGTAGGCGAGCAGTACTTC TRBJ2-7 TRBV3-1/TRBV3-2 few NA
CASSLRQGGTEAFF TGTGCCAGCAGCTTGAGGCAGGGCGGCACTGAAGCTTTCTTT TRBJ1-1 TRBV5-6 NA NA
CASSFETASYEQYF TGCGCCAGCAGCTTCGAGACAGCCTCCTACGAGCAGTACTTC TRBJ2-7 TRBV5-1 NA NA
CAISDYRGNGYTF TGTGCCATCAGTGATTACAGGGGTAATGGCTACACCTTC TRBJ1-2 TRBV10-3 NA TRBD1
CASSEWDGFKPQHF TGTGCCAGCAGTGAATGGGACGGGTTTAAGCCCCAGCATTTT TRBJ1-5 TRBV6-1 NA NA
CSVEGGSGANVLTF TGCAGCGTTGAAGGGGGCTCTGGGGCCAACGTCCTGACTTTC TRBJ2-6 TRBV29-1 NA NA